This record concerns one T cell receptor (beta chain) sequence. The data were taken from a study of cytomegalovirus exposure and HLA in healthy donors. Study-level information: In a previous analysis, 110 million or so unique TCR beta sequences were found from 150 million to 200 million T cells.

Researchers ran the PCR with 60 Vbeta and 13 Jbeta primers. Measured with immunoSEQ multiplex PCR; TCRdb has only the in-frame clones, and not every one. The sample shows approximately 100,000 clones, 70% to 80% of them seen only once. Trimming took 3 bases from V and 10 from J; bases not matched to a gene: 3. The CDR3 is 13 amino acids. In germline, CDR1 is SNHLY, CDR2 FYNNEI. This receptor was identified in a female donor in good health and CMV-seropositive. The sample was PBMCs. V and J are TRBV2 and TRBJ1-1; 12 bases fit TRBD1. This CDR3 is CASSDRDRGPAFF. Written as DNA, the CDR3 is TGTGCCAGCAGTGATCGGGACAGGGGGCCAGCTTTCTTT.